The present T cell receptor (beta chain) was sequenced within a study of identical twins. Broader study findings: There were fewer insertions in abundant cord blood beta clonotypes, but memory repertoires showed no such pattern. Conclusions came from cross-sectional statistical analysis, not from following the same donors.

V lost 3 bases and J lost 2, with 14 bases in between. Germline V gene data show CDR1 as SGHRS and CDR2 as YFSETQ. The CDR3 consists of 15 residues. Points on this clonotype: Its target is not known.

After template switching added a universal primer site, the resulting cDNA carried unique molecular identifiers. TCRdb fed the 5' RACE reads into MiXCR, producing one record per CDR3 protein. The sample carries some 1,700,000 distinct CDR3 sequences, 32% recorded once. Input material: cord blood. This chain uses TRBV5-1 with TRBJ1-2, with D possibly matching TRBD1 (6 bases). The source of this sequence is a newborn girl in good health. The CDR3, as DNA: TGCGCCAGCAGCTCCCTCGGAGGGGGGAACTATGGCTACACCTTC. It specifies CASSSLGGGNYGYTF.